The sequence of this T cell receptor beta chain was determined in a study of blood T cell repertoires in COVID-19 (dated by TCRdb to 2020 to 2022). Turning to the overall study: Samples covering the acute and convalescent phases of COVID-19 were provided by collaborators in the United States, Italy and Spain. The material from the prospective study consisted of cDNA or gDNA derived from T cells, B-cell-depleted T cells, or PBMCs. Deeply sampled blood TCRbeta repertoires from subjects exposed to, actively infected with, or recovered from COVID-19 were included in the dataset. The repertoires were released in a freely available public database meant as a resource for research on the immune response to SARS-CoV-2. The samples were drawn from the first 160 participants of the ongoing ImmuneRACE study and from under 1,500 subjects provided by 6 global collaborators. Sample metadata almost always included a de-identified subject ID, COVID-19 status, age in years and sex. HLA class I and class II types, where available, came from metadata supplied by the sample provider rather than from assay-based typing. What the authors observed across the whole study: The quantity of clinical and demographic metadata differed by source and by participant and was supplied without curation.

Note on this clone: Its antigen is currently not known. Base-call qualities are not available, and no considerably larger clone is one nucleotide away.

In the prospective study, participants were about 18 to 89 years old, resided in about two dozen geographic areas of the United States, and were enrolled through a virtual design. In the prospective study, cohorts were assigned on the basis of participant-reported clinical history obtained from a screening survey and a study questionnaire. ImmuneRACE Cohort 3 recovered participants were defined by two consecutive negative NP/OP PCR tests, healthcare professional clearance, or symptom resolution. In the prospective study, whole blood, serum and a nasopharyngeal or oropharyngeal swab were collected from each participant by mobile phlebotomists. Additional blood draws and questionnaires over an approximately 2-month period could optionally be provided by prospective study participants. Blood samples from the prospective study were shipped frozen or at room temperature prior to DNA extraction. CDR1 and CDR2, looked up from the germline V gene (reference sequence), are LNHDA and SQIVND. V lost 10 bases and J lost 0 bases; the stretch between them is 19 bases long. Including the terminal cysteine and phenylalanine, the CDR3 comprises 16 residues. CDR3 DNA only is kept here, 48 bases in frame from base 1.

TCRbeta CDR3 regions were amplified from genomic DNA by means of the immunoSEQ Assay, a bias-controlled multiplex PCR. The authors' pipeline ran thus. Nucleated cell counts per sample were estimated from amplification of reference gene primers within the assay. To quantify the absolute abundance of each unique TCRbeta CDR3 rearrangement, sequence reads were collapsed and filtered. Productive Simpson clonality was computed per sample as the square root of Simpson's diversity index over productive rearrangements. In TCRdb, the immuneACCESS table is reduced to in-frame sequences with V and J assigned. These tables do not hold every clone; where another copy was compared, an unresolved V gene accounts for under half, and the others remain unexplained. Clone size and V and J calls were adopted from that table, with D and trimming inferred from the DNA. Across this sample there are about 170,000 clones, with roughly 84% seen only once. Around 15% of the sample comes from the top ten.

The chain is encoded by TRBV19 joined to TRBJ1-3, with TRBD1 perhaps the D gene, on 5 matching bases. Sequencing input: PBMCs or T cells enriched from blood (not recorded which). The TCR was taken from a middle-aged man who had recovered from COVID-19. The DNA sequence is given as TGTGCCACAAAGCCGGGACTTATAAACTCTGGAAACACCATATATTTT. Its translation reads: CATKPGLINSGNTIYF.